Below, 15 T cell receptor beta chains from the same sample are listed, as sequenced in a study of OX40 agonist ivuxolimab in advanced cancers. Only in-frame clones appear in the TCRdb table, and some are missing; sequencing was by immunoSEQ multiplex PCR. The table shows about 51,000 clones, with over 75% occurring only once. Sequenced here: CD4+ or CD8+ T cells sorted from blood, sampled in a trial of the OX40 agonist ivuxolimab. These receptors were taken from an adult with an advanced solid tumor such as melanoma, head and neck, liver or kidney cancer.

The CDR3 is CASRTGTAGEPQHF. Here the CDR3 DNA reads TGTGCCAGCAGGACCGGGACCGCGGGGGAGCCCCAGCATTTT. The rearrangement uses TRBV27 and TRBJ1-5; a weak D match, TRBD1 (5 bases). Germline V CDR1 and CDR2: MNHEY, SMNVEV (reference sequence). The V gene lost 6 bases and the J gene lost 8 bases, with 17 bases spanning the gap. This CDR3 spans 14 amino acids.

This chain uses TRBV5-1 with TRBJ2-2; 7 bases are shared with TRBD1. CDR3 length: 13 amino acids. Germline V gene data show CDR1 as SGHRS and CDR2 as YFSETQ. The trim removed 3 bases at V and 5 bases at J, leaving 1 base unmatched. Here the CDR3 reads CASSSQGTGELFF. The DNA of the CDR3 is TGCGCCAGCAGCTCACAGGGGACCGGGGAGCTGTTTTTT.

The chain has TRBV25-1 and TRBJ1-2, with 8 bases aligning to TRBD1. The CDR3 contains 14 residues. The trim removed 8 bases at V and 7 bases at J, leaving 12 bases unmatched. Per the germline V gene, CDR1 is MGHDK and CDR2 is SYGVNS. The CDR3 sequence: CASRLTGVGGGYTF. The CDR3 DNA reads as TGTGCCAGCCGATTGACAGGGGTCGGTGGTGGCTACACCTTC.

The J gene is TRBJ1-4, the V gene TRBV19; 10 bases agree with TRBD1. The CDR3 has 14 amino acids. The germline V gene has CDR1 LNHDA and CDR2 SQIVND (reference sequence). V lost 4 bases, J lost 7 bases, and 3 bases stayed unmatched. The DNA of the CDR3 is TGTGCCAGTAGTACGACAGGGGGCGGTGAAAAACTGTTTTTT. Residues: CASSTTGGGEKLFF.

The CDR3 protein is CASKERHLHYEQYF. DNA for the CDR3: TGTGCCAGCAAGGAACGCCACTTACACTACGAGCAGTACTTC. The rearrangement uses TRBV6-9 and TRBJ2-7; D not resolved. V was trimmed by 7 bases and J by 3 bases, leaving 16 bases between them. This CDR3 has 14 residues. Per the germline V gene, CDR1 is MNHGY and CDR2 is SVAAGI.

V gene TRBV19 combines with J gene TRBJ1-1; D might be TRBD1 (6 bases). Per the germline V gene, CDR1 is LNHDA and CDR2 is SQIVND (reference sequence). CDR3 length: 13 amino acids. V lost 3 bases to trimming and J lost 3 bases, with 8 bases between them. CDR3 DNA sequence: TGTGCCAGTAGTATGAAGGGGGACACTGAAGCTTTCTTT. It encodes CASSMKGDTEAFF.

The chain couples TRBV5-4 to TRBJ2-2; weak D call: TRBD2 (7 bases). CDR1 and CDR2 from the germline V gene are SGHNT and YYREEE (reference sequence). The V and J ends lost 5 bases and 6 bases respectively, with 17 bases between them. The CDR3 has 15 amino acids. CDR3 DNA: TGTGCCAGCAGGCAAAAGGGCGGGGGCTCCGGGGAGCTGTTTTTT. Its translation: CASRQKGGGSGELFF. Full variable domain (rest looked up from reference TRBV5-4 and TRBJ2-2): ETGVTQSPTHLIKTRGQQVTLRCSSQSGHNTVSWYQQALGQGPQFIFQYYREEENGRGNFPPRFSGLQFPNYSSELNVNALELDDSALYLCASRQKGGGSGELFFGEGSRLTVL.

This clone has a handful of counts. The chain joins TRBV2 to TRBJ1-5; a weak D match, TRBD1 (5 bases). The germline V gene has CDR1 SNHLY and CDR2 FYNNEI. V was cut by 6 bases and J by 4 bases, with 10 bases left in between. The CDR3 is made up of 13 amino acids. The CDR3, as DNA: TGTGCCAGCAGCGAACGACAGAATCAGCCCCAGCATTTT. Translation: CASSERQNQPQHF. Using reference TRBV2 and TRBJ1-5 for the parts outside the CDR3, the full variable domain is EPEVTQTPSHQVTQMGQEVILRCVPISNHLYFYWYRQILGQKVEFLVSFYNNEISEKSEIFDDQFSVERPDGSNFTLKIRSTKLEDSAMYFCASSERQNQPQHFGDGTRLSIL.

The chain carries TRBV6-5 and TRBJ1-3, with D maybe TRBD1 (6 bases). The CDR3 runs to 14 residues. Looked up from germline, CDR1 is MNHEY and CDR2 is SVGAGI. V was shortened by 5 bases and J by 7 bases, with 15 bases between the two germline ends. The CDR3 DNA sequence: TGTGCCAGCAGTCTGGGGGCGGGGGGGAACACCATATATTTT. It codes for CASSLGAGGNTIYF.

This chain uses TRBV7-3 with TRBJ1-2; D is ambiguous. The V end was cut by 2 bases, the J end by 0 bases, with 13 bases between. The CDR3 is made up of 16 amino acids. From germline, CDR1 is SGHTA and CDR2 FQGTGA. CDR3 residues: CASSLGRRPANYGYTF. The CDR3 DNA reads TGTGCCAGCAGCTTAGGCCGCAGGCCTGCTAACTATGGCTACACCTTC.

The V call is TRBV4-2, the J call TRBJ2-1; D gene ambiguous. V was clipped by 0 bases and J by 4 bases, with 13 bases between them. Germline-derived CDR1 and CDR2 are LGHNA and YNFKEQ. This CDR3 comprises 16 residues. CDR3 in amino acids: CASSQDPSVVYNEQFF. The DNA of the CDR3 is TGTGCCAGCAGCCAAGATCCCAGCGTTGTTTACAATGAGCAGTTCTTC.

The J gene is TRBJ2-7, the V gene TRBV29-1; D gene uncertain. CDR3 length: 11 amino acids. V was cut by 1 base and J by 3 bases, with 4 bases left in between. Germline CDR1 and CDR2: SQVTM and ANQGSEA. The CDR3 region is CSVEVGYEQYF. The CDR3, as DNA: TGCAGCGTTGAAGTCGGCTACGAGCAGTACTTC.

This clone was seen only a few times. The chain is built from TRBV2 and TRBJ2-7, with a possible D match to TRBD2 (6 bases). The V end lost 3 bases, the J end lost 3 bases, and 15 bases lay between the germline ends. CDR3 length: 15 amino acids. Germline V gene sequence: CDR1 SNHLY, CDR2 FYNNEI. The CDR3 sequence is CASSDVETSSYEQYF. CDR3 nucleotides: TGTGCCAGCAGTGACGTCGAGACTAGTAGCTACGAGCAGTACTTC.

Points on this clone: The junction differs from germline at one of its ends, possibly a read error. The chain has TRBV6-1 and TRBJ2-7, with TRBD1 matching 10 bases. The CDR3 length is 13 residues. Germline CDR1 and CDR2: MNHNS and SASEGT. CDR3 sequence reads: CASSGSRSGTGDF. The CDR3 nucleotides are TGTGCCAGCAGTGGCAGCCGGTCCGGGACAGGGGACTTC.

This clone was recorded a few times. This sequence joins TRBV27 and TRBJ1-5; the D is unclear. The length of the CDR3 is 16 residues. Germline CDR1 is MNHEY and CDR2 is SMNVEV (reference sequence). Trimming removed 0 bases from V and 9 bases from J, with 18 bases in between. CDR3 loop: CASSLSAQKKGGPQHF. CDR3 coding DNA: TGTGCCAGCAGTTTATCCGCCCAAAAAAAAGGTGGGCCCCAGCATTTT.